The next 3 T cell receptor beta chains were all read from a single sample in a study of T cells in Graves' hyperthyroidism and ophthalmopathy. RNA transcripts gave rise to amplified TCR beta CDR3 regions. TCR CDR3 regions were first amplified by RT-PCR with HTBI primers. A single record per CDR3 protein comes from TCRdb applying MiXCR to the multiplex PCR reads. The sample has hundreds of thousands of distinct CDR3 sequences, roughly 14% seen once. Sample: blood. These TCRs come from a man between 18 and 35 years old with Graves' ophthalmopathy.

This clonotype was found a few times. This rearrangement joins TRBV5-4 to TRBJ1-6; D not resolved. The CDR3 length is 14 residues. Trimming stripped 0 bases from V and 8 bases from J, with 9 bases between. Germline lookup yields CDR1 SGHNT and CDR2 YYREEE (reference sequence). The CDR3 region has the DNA TGTGCCAGCAGCTTGGACAGCTCCGATTCACCCCTCCACTTT. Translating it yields CASSLDSSDSPLHF.

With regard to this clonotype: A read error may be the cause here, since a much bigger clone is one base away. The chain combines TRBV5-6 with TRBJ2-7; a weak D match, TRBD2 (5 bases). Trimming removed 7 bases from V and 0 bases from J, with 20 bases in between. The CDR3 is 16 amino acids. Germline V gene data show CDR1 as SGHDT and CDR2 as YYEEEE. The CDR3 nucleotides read TGTGCCAGCGCCCCCAACCCCGGGGAATACTCCTACGAGCAGTACTTC. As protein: CASAPNPGEYSYEQYF.

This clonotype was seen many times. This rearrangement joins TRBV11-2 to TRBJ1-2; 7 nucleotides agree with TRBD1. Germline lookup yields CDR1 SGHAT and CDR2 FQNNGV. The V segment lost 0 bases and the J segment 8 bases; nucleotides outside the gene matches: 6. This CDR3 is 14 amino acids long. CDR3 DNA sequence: TGTGCCAGCAGCTTAGATCTACAGGGGACAGGCTACACCTTC. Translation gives CASSLDLQGTGYTF.